A single sample gave rise to the 23 T cell receptor beta chains below, sequenced in a study of blood T cell repertoires in COVID-19. Here immunoSEQ multiplex PCR was the method, and the copy in TCRdb shows in-frame clones only, minus some. The sample has some 460,000 clones, 87% seen once. Sequenced sample: PBMCs or T cells enriched from blood (not recorded which). Receptors were obtained from a woman younger than 35 who had recovered from COVID-19.

The V call is TRBV28, the J call TRBJ1-1; tentatively, D is TRBD1 (6 bases). CDR1 and CDR2 (germline): MDHEN, SYDVKM. The V end was cut by 7 bases, the J end by 2 bases, with 14 bases between. CDR3 length: 14 residues. The DNA for the CDR3 is TGTGCCAGCACAAATTCAGGGGCTAACACTGAAGCTTTCTTT. Protein: CASTNSGANTEAFF. The full variable domain, completed using reference TRBV28 and TRBJ1-1, is DVKVTQSSRYLVKRTGEKVFLECVQDMDHENMFWYRQDPGLGLRLIYFSYDVKMKEKGDIPEGYSVSREKKERFSLILESASTNQTSMYLCASTNSGANTEAFFGQGTRLTVV.

The genes are TRBV5-1 and TRBJ1-2; TRBD1 might be the D (6 bases). Germline CDR1 is SGHRS and CDR2 is YFSETQ. Trimming removed 2 bases from V and 7 bases from J, with 21 bases in between. The CDR3 consists of 16 residues. As DNA, the CDR3 is TGCGCCAGCAGCTTTGAACAGGGTAAGAGGGGGTGTGGCTACACCTTC. As protein: CASSFEQGKRGCGYTF.

This chain uses TRBV2 with TRBJ2-1, with 9 positions matching TRBD2. From germline, CDR1 is SNHLY and CDR2 FYNNEI. The V and J ends lost 6 bases and 9 bases, in that order; junction bases with no gene match: 24. This CDR3 contains 19 residues. The DNA for the CDR3 is TGTGCCAGCAGCCCGGGACTAGCAGTACGTAAGGAGATTGACACTGAGCAGTTCTTC. Protein sequence: CASSPGLAVRKEIDTEQFF.

The chain couples TRBV2 to TRBJ2-3, with TRBD2 identical over 14 bases. The junction had 6 bases not matched to a gene; V was cut back by 6 bases and J by 4 bases. This CDR3 spans 16 amino acids. Germline lookup yields CDR1 SNHLY and CDR2 FYNNEI. Here the CDR3 reads CASRATSGGASDTQYF. The CDR3 bases are TGTGCCAGCAGAGCGACTAGCGGGGGGGCATCAGATACGCAGTATTTT.

V is TRBV29-1 and J is TRBJ2-7, with TRBD2 as a possible D gene (7 bases). The V end was cut by 4 bases, the J end by 2 bases, with 12 bases between. The germline V gene encodes CDR1 SQVTM and CDR2 ANQGSEA. CDR3 size: 13 residues. The CDR3 DNA follows: TGCAGCGTTGGAACAGGGACTACCTACGAGCAGTACTTC. This codes for CSVGTGTTYEQYF.

This clone was seen a single time. The chain is built from TRBV27 and TRBJ1-4, with D possibly being TRBD1 (6 bases). The CDR3 loop spans 17 amino acids. Germline V gene lookup returns CDR1 MNHEY and CDR2 SMNVEV (reference sequence). The V and J ends lost 0 bases and 4 bases respectively, with 15 bases between them. DNA of the CDR3: TGTGCCAGCAGTTTATCAGTTAATCAGGGGTATAATGAAAAACTGTTTTTT. Translation: CASSLSVNQGYNEKLFF. The full variable domain, completed using reference TRBV27 and TRBJ1-4, is EAQVTQNPRYLITVTGKKLTVTCSQNMNHEYMSWYRQDPGLGLRQIYYSMNVEVTDKGDVPEGYKVSRKEKRNFPLILESPSPNQTSLYFCASSLSVNQGYNEKLFFGSGTQLSVL.

The CDR3 spells CASSPLAILNTEAFF. CDR3 in DNA: TGCGCCAGCAGCCCTCTGGCAATACTGAACACTGAAGCTTTCTTT. The chain recombines TRBV4-1 with TRBJ1-1; D is ambiguous. Germline V gene lookup returns CDR1 MGHRA and CDR2 YSYEKL. The CDR3 loop spans 15 amino acids. Trimming removed 4 bases from V and 0 bases from J, with 12 bases in between.

This clone was counted between two and nine times. V usage is TRBV5-1 and J usage is TRBJ2-7, with D perhaps matching TRBD2 (6 bases). Germline V CDR1 and CDR2: SGHRS, YFSETQ. There are 16 residues in the CDR3. V lost 0 bases and J 2 bases, leaving 15 bases between the germline ends. DNA for the CDR3: TGCGCCAGCAGCTTGGTTGTCGGAGGGTTTACCTACGAGCAGTACTTC. Translated, it gives CASSLVVGGFTYEQYF.

The chain employs TRBV27 and TRBJ1-2; D might be TRBD1 (6 bases). Germline loops: CDR1 MNHEY, CDR2 SMNVEV (reference sequence). V was cut by 6 bases and J by 0 bases, with 14 bases left in between. The CDR3 has 15 amino acids. The CDR3 DNA is TGTGCCAGCAGGAGGATACAGGGTACTAACTATGGCTACACCTTC. Residues: CASRRIQGTNYGYTF.

About this clone itself: One end of the junction fails to match germline, which may point to a read error. The chain carries TRBV10-2 and TRBJ2-1; tentatively, D is TRBD1 (5 bases). The CDR3 consists of 13 residues. Germline CDR1 WSHSY, CDR2 SAAADI. The CDR3 sequence: CASSLNQGNGQFF. In DNA form, the CDR3 reads TGCGCCAGCAGTTTGAATCAGGGAAATGGGCAGTTCTTC.

J is TRBJ1-2 and V is TRBV25-1, with D tentatively TRBD1 (5 bases). Per the germline V gene, CDR1 is MGHDK and CDR2 is SYGVNS. Trimming cost V 1 base and J 4 bases, with 16 bases left between them. The CDR3 sequence is 16 residues long. The CDR3 region is CASSESRQGGSYGYTF. The CDR3 DNA sequence: TGTGCCAGCAGTGAATCTAGGCAGGGCGGTAGCTATGGCTACACCTTC.

CDR3 residues: CATSVPDKLNYGYTF. The CDR3 DNA is TGTGCCACCAGTGTTCCGGACAAACTTAACTATGGCTACACCTTC. The chain carries TRBV24-1 and TRBJ1-2; D perhaps matches TRBD1 (5 bases). CDR3 length: 15 amino acids. V gave up 5 bases and J gave up 1 base, with 13 bases separating them. CDR1 is KGHDR, CDR2 SFDVKD, per germline.

V usage is TRBV5-1 and J usage is TRBJ2-5; TRBD2 might be the D (6 bases). The CDR3 runs to 14 residues. In germline, CDR1 is SGHRS, CDR2 YFSETQ. Trimming removed 3 bases from V and 0 bases from J, with 9 bases in between. The CDR3 sequence is CASSWRADQETQYF. As DNA, the CDR3 is TGCGCCAGCAGCTGGAGGGCGGACCAAGAGACCCAGTACTTC. Full variable domain (rest looked up from reference TRBV5-1 and TRBJ2-5): KAGVTQTPRYLIKTRGQQVTLSCSPISGHRSVSWYQQTPGQGLQFLFEYFSETQRNKGNFPGRFSGRQFSNSRSEMNVSTLELGDSALYLCASSWRADQETQYFGPGTRLLVL.

This rearrangement joins TRBV30 to TRBJ1-3, with 7 positions matching TRBD1. V lost 3 bases and J lost 4; bases outside the gene matches: 9. This CDR3 is 15 amino acids long. Germline CDR1 reads GTSNPN; CDR2 reads SVGIG (reference sequence). Written as DNA, the CDR3 is TGTGCCTGGAGCCTCACGGGGACAGCGGGAAACACCATATATTTT. Translating it yields CAWSLTGTAGNTIYF.

The rearrangement links TRBV19 to TRBJ1-1; TRBD1 matches 8 bases. V was pared by 6 bases and J by 11 bases, with 2 bases of the junction left unmatched. Per the germline V gene, CDR1 is LNHDA and CDR2 is SQIVND (reference sequence). The CDR3 runs 10 residues. CDR3 nucleotide sequence: TGTGCCAGTAGGGGACAGGACGCTTTCTTT. Translation gives CASRGQDAFF.

In its sample, this clone was seen a few times. The V gene is TRBV28, the J gene TRBJ1-5, with a possible D match to TRBD1 (6 bases). CDR1 MDHEN and CDR2 SYDVKM come from the germline V gene. CDR3 length: 14 residues. V was pared by 5 bases and J by 4 bases, with 12 bases between. The CDR3 loop is CASSPLDSNQPQHF. In DNA form, the CDR3 reads TGTGCCAGCAGTCCCTTGGACAGTAATCAGCCCCAGCATTTT.

The V call is TRBV6-5, the J call TRBJ1-1; the D is unclear. The length of the CDR3 is 11 residues. Germline V gene sequence: CDR1 MNHEY, CDR2 SVGAGI. Trimming left V 6 bases short and J 7 bases short, with 9 bases between. The CDR3 region is CASRKRGEAFF. Written as DNA, the CDR3 is TGTGCCAGCAGGAAGAGAGGTGAAGCTTTCTTT.

The chain combines TRBV3-1 (or the pseudogene TRBV3-2) with TRBJ2-1; D is unclear. Germline-derived CDR1 and CDR2 are LGHDT and YNNKEL (reference sequence). The V end was cut by 1 base, the J end by 5 bases, with 18 bases between. This CDR3 is built from 17 residues. The CDR3 loop reads CASSQVHMVEAHNEQFF. CDR3 in DNA: TGTGCCAGCAGCCAAGTGCATATGGTTGAGGCCCACAATGAGCAGTTCTTC.

The rearrangement joins TRBV5-5 to TRBJ2-7; D is undetermined. Between the trimmed V and J ends, which lost 4 bases and 4 bases, there was a span of 21 bases. The CDR3 is made up of 16 amino acids. Germline V lookup: CDR1 SGHKS, CDR2 YYEKEE (reference sequence). CDR3 residues: CASSNRSRPALYEQYF. The DNA of the CDR3 is TGTGCCAGCAGCAACCGGTCCCGCCCCGCTCTTTACGAGCAGTACTTC.

The J gene is TRBJ2-7, the V gene TRBV29-1; 11 bases are shared with TRBD2. Germline CDR1 is SQVTM and CDR2 is ANQGSEA. The V gene end was trimmed by 6 bases and the J gene end by 7 bases; junction bases not matched to a gene: 8. This CDR3 has 13 amino acids. This CDR3 is CSVQTSGEGEQYF. The DNA for the CDR3 is TGCAGCGTCCAGACTAGCGGGGAGGGTGAGCAGTACTTC.

This chain uses TRBV7-2 with TRBJ1-3; the D gene is possibly TRBD1 (5 bases). V shed 1 base and J shed 5 bases, with 12 bases lying between them. The germline CDR1 and CDR2 sequences are SGHTA and FQGNSA. The length of the CDR3 is 15 residues. Here the CDR3 DNA reads TGTGCCAGCAGCTTAGATCGGGGGATCCGAAACACCATATATTTT. It specifies CASSLDRGIRNTIYF.

The V and J genes are TRBV18 and TRBJ2-7, with a weak D call TRBD1 (6 bases). V shed 6 bases and J shed 2 bases, with 11 bases lying between them. Germline lookup yields CDR1 KGHSH and CDR2 LQKENI. The CDR3 loop spans 13 amino acids. CDR3 DNA: TGTGCCAGCTCTGGGACAAACGCCTACGAGCAGTACTTC. Its translation is CASSGTNAYEQYF.

In its sample, this clone was seen once. The chain employs TRBV4-1 and TRBJ2-5; 15 bases are shared with TRBD2. Looked up from germline, CDR1 is MGHRA and CDR2 is YSYEKL. The V and J ends lost 1 base and 3 bases, in that order; junction bases with no gene match: 3. The CDR3 runs to 17 residues. CDR3 DNA sequence: TGCGCCAGCAGCCAAGGGACTAGCGGGGGGGATGAAGAGACCCAGTACTTC. It encodes CASSQGTSGGDEETQYF.